These 23 T cell receptor beta chains originate from one sample sequenced in a study of T-cell memory formation after mild COVID-19. TCRdb recomputed calls from the 5' RACE reads with MiXCR, one row per CDR3 protein. The sample includes fewer than 500,000 distinct CDR3 sequences, about 23% seen only once; the top ten take approximately 12%. The sample comprised PBMCs or a T cell subset sorted from them (not recorded which). Receptors originate from an adult woman who had mild COVID-19 (a few samples of this study predate the infection). Cell type and time point are not known.

The genes are TRBV4-3 and TRBJ1-4, with D maybe TRBD1 (5 bases). The CDR3 covers 14 residues. Germline lookup yields CDR1 LGHNA and CDR2 YSLEER. The V gene lost 1 base and the J gene lost 8 bases, with 11 bases spanning the gap. The DNA for the CDR3 is TGCGCCAGCAGCCAAGTGAGGGGTAACGAAAAACTGTTTTTT. Translation: CASSQVRGNEKLFF.

The rearrangement links TRBV5-6 to TRBJ2-5, with TRBD2 matching 9 bases. Trimming cost V 4 bases and J 5 bases; bases outside gene matches: 12. Germline CDR1 SGHDT, CDR2 YYEEEE. This CDR3 is 16 amino acids long. The CDR3 loop reads CASSERPASGTETQYF. In nucleotides, the CDR3 is TGTGCCAGCAGCGAGAGGCCGGCTAGCGGGACCGAGACCCAGTACTTC.

This clonotype came up a few times. The chain combines TRBV5-1 with TRBJ2-7, with a weak D call TRBD1 (6 bases). Germline lookup yields CDR1 SGHRS and CDR2 YFSETQ. The V end was cut by 4 bases, the J end by 5 bases, with 16 bases between. This CDR3 is 14 amino acids long. The chain's CDR3 is CASSPKQGMHEQYF. As DNA, the CDR3 is TGCGCCAGCAGCCCCAAGCAGGGGATGCACGAGCAGTACTTC.

This clonotype was detected many times. This chain links TRBV28 with TRBJ2-7; no firm D call. The germline V gene encodes CDR1 MDHEN and CDR2 SYDVKM. V was trimmed by 6 bases and J by 4 bases, leaving 7 bases between them. The CDR3 is 11 residues long. The CDR3 sequence: CASSLLYEQYF. The DNA for the CDR3 is TGTGCCAGCAGCCTCCTGTACGAGCAGTACTTC.

CDR3 amino acids: CASSTIDRSSYEQYF. The CDR3 DNA is TGTGCCAGCTCAACGATTGACAGGAGCTCCTACGAGCAGTACTTC. The rearrangement links TRBV18 to TRBJ2-7, with D maybe TRBD1 (6 bases). CDR3 length equals 15 residues. V lost 5 bases, J lost 0 bases, and 14 bases lay in between. CDR1 is KGHSH and CDR2 is LQKENI in the germline V gene.

This rearrangement joins TRBV6-4 to TRBJ2-7, with 8 bases that match TRBD1. The junction had 13 bases not matched to a gene; V was cut back by 7 bases and J by 2 bases. This CDR3 contains 16 residues. Germline values: CDR1 MRHNA, CDR2 SNTAGT. In nucleotides, the CDR3 is TGTGCCAGCATTCACTTTCCCGGGACAGGCACCTACGAGCAGTACTTC. Residues: CASIHFPGTGTYEQYF.

This chain connects TRBV12-3 or TRBV12-4 to TRBJ2-1; 14 nucleotides align to TRBD2. The length of the CDR3 is 15 residues. Trimming took 6 bases from V and 8 from J; bases not matched to a gene: 6. The CDR3 DNA reads TGTGCCAGCAGAAGACTAGCGGGAGGGCGTGATGAGCAGTTCTTC. Protein sequence: CASRRLAGGRDEQFF.

The chain combines TRBV5-1 with TRBJ1-2, with D possibly being TRBD1 (5 bases). The CDR3 covers 14 residues. Germline-derived CDR1 and CDR2 are SGHRS and YFSETQ. Trimming shortened V by 0 bases and J by 4 bases, and 10 bases separated the two germline ends. The CDR3 DNA reads TGCGCCAGCAGCTTGGATCAGGGCGCCTATGGCTACACCTTC. It codes for CASSLDQGAYGYTF.

This clonotype occurred many times. The DNA for the CDR3 is TGCGCCAGCAGCTTTGGGCAGGGTAACATTCAGTACTTC. It is translated as CASSFGQGNIQYF. V and J are TRBV5-1 and TRBJ2-4, with D possibly being TRBD1 (5 bases). Trimming pared 2 bases from V and 7 bases from J, leaving 10 bases between. CDR1 is SGHRS, CDR2 YFSETQ, per germline. The CDR3 runs to 13 residues.

The rearrangement uses TRBV6-5 and TRBJ1-1; D gene unclear. Trimming pared 0 bases from V and 8 bases from J, leaving 7 bases between. The CDR3 totals 12 residues. Germline V gene lookup returns CDR1 MNHEY and CDR2 SVGAGI. CDR3 amino acids: CASSYSGREAFF. As DNA, the CDR3 is TGTGCCAGCAGTTACTCGGGTAGGGAAGCTTTCTTT.

The V gene is TRBV9, the J gene TRBJ2-3; D not resolved. V was shortened by 4 bases and J by 0 bases, with 6 bases between the two germline ends. The CDR3 contains 13 residues. Germline V gene sequence: CDR1 SGDLS, CDR2 YYNGEE. In nucleotides, the CDR3 is TGTGCCAGCAGCACCCTTAGCACAGATACGCAGTATTTT. This encodes CASSTLSTDTQYF.

This clonotype appeared a few times. The rearrangement links TRBV7-9 to TRBJ2-1; 13 nucleotides align to TRBD2. Germline V lookup: CDR1 SEHNR, CDR2 FQNEAQ (reference sequence). The V gene end was trimmed by 5 bases and the J gene end by 5 bases; junction bases not matched to a gene: 6. This CDR3 has 16 residues. CDR3 sequence (DNA): TGTGCCAGCAGCACGACCGGGACTAGCGGGGACAATGAGCAGTTCTTC. Translation: CASSTTGTSGDNEQFF.

This clonotype turned up a few times. The chain couples TRBV29-1 to TRBJ2-5, with TRBD1 matching 8 bases. Looked up from germline, CDR1 is SQVTM and CDR2 is ANQGSEA. This CDR3 has 14 amino acids. The CDR3 bases are TGCAGGGAACTTCGGACAGGGTGTGATGAGACCCAGTACTTC. The encoded protein is CRELRTGCDETQYF.

A few counts support this clonotype. The CDR3 region is CASSLVPDSPDTQYF. The CDR3 nucleotides read TGTGCCAGCAGCTTGGTCCCGGACAGCCCAGATACGCAGTATTTT. The chain combines TRBV5-6 with TRBJ2-3; TRBD1 might be the D (6 bases). V lost 0 bases to trimming and J lost 4 bases, with 12 bases between them. The CDR3 is 15 residues long. Germline values: CDR1 SGHDT, CDR2 YYEEEE.

V is TRBV24-1 and J is TRBJ1-1, with a weak D call TRBD1 (6 bases). V shed 4 bases and J shed 8 bases, with 10 bases lying between them. The CDR3 length is 12 residues. Germline V gene sequence: CDR1 KGHDR, CDR2 SFDVKD. The CDR3: CATSDSDREAFF. The CDR3 DNA follows: TGTGCCACCAGTGACTCTGACAGGGAAGCTTTCTTT.

This clonotype was observed a handful of times. V is TRBV13 and J is TRBJ2-7; D gene uncertain. Germline CDR1 and CDR2: PRHDT and FYEKMQ (reference sequence). The CDR3 length is 12 residues. Trimming pared 9 bases from V and 5 bases from J, leaving 14 bases between. The CDR3 coding sequence is TGTGCCAGTTCTCAGGTGGCCCACGAGCAGTACTTC. It translates to CASSQVAHEQYF.

The J gene is TRBJ1-5, the V gene TRBV7-9; 10 nucleotides line up with TRBD1. V was clipped by 1 base and J by 7 bases; unmatched bases: 4. This CDR3 is 15 amino acids long. Germline loops: CDR1 SEHNR, CDR2 FQNEAQ (reference sequence). The CDR3 sequence is CASSLVGQGRQPQHF. The DNA of the CDR3 is TGTGCCAGCAGCTTAGTGGGACAGGGGAGGCAGCCCCAGCATTTT.

V is TRBV5-1 and J is TRBJ1-3; maybe TRBD1 (5 bases). This CDR3 is built from 17 residues. The germline gives CDR1 SGHRS, CDR2 YFSETQ. Trimming stripped 0 bases from V and 4 bases from J, with 17 bases between. CDR3 DNA: TGCGCCAGCAGCTTGGCCCTCCCCGGGACCCTCGGAAACACCATATATTTT. It specifies CASSLALPGTLGNTIYF.

This chain links TRBV12-3 or TRBV12-4 with TRBJ2-5; 9 nucleotides align to TRBD1. Trimming at V came to 4 bases and at J to 7 bases, leaving 7 bases not matched to a gene. This CDR3 comprises 14 residues. This chain's CDR3 is CASSSQGAQGTQYF. The CDR3 DNA follows: TGTGCCAGCAGTTCACAGGGGGCGCAGGGGACCCAGTACTTC.

This clonotype was seen more than once but under ten times. V and J are TRBV11-1 and TRBJ2-7; no firm D call. Trimming stripped 5 bases from V and 1 base from J, with 12 bases between. Germline CDR1 is SGHAT and CDR2 is FQDESV (reference sequence). The CDR3 contains 14 residues. The CDR3 DNA is TGTGCCAGCAGCCAGGACGGCTTTTCCTACGAGCAGTACTTC. Protein product: CASSQDGFSYEQYF. The variable domain in full, with the rest retrieved from reference TRBV11-1 and TRBJ2-7, is EAEVAQSPRYKITEKSQAVAFWCDPISGHATLYWYRQILGQGPELLVQFQDESVVDDSQLPKDRFSAERLKGVDSTLKIQPAELGDSAMYLCASSQDGFSYEQYFGPGTRLTVT.

V gene TRBV4-2 combines with J gene TRBJ2-1; a weak D match, TRBD2 (5 bases). The CDR3 spans 18 residues. Germline CDR1 is LGHNA and CDR2 is YNFKEQ. V was shortened by 0 bases and J by 1 base, with 16 bases between the two germline ends. This CDR3 reads CASSQDAASPRSYNEQFF. The CDR3 coding sequence is TGTGCCAGCAGCCAAGATGCCGCTAGCCCGAGGTCCTACAATGAGCAGTTCTTC.

This rearrangement joins TRBV12-3 or TRBV12-4 to TRBJ2-7, with 7 bases fitting TRBD2. CDR3 length: 15 amino acids. J was trimmed by 4 bases and V by 5 bases; bases with no gene match: 11. DNA for the CDR3: TGTGCCAGCAGTCCCCTGGCTAGCGGACTGTACGAGCAGTACTTC. Encoded protein: CASSPLASGLYEQYF.

This rearrangement joins TRBV11-3 to TRBJ2-7; 13 bases are shared with TRBD2. The germline gives CDR1 SGHNT, CDR2 YENEEA. Trimming took 6 bases from V and 4 from J; bases not matched to a gene: 6. This CDR3 has 15 residues. In DNA form, the CDR3 reads TGTGCCAGCAGTCATACTAGCGGGAGGGTTTACGAGCAGTACTTC. This encodes CASSHTSGRVYEQYF. Complete variable domain (other parts from reference TRBV11-3 and TRBJ2-7): EAGVVQSPRYKIIEKKQPVAFWCNPISGHNTLYWYLQNLGQGPELLIRYENEEAVDDSQLPKDRFSAERLKGVDSTLKIQPAELGDSAVYLCASSHTSGRVYEQYFGPGTRLTVT.